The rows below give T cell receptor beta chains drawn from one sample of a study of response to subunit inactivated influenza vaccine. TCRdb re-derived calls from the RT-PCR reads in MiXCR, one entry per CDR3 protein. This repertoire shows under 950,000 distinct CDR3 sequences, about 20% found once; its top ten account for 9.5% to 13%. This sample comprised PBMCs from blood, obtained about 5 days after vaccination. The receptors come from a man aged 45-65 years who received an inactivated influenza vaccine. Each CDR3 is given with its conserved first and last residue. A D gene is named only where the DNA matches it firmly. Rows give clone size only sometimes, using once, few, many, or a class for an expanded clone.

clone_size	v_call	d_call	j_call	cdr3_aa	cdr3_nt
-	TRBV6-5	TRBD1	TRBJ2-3	CASSYSRTGTGDTDTQYF	TGTGCCAGCAGTTACTCGCGCACCGGGACAGGGGACACAGATACGCAGTATTTT
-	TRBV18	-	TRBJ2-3	CASSPGIVSPDTQYF	TGTGCCAGCTCACCAGGGATAGTATCTCCAGATACGCAGTATTTT
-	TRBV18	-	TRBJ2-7	CASSPPQTPVYEQYF	TGTGCCAGCTCACCACCCCAGACGCCCGTCTACGAGCAGTACTTC
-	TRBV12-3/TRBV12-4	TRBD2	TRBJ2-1	CASSKAGFDNEQFF	TGTGCCAGCAGCAAAGCGGGGTTCGACAATGAGCAGTTCTTC
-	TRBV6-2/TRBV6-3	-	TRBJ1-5	CASMQSNNQPQHF	TGTGCCAGCATGCAGAGCAACAATCAGCCCCAGCATTTT
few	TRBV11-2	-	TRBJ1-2	CASSLLGGADYGYTF	TGTGCCAGCAGCTTACTCGGGGGCGCCGACTATGGCTACACCTTC
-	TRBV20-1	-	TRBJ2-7	CSARVKRDNTPYEQYF	TGCAGTGCTAGAGTCAAGCGAGATAATACCCCATACGAGCAGTACTTC
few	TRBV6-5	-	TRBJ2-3	CASSYNRDASTDTQYF	TGTGCCAGCAGTTACAACCGGGACGCCAGCACAGATACGCAGTATTTT
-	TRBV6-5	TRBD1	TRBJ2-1	CASSWDRNEQFF	TGTGCCAGCAGTTGGGACAGAAATGAGCAGTTCTTC
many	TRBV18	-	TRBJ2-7	CASSPFLGRTGSYEQYF	TGTGCCAGCTCACCATTCTTAGGCCGCACGGGCTCCTACGAGCAGTACTTC
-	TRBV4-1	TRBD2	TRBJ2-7	CASSQGLAGDANYEQYF	TGCGCCAGCAGCCAAGGTCTAGCGGGCGACGCTAACTACGAGCAGTACTTC
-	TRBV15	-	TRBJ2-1	CATSREGGAYNEQFF	TGTGCCACCAGCAGAGAGGGGGGTGCCTACAATGAGCAGTTCTTC
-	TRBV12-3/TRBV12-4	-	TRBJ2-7	CASSRGGLTYEQYF	TGTGCCAGCAGCCGGGGAGGACTTACATACGAGCAGTACTTC
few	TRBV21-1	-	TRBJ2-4	CASSSTWGGRRRNIQYF	TGTGCCAGCAGCAGCACGTGGGGGGGGCGGAGGAGAAACATTCAGTACTTC
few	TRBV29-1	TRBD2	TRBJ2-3	CSVVSSGSPDTQYF	TGCAGCGTTGTTTCTAGCGGGAGCCCGGATACGCAGTATTTT
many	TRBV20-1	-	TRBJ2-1	CSARDPGTTGSYNEQFF	TGCAGTGCTAGAGATCCTGGGACAACAGGTTCCTACAATGAGCAGTTCTTC
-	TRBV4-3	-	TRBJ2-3	CASSQEGVRPDTQYF	TGCGCCAGCAGCCAAGAAGGTGTGCGTCCAGATACGCAGTATTTT
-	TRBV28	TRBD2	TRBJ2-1	CASTDMASGYSEQFF	TGTGCCAGCACCGATATGGCTAGCGGGTACAGTGAGCAGTTCTTC
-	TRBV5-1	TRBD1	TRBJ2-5	CASSLSRTGIQETQYF	TGCGCCAGCAGCTTGTCACGGACAGGGATCCAAGAGACCCAGTACTTC
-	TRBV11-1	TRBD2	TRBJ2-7	CASSAGTSGETRAYEQYF	TGTGCCAGCAGCGCGGGGACTAGCGGGGAGACGAGGGCCTACGAGCAGTACTTC
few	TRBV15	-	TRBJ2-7	CATSRDLDSIPYEQYF	TGTGCCACCAGCAGGGACCTTGACAGTATACCCTACGAGCAGTACTTC
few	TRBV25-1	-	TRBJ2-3	CASSGEKADTQYF	TGTGCCAGCAGTGGTGAGAAGGCAGATACGCAGTATTTT
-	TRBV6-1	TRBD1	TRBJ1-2	CASSGRQGARYGYTF	TGTGCCAGCAGTGGGAGACAGGGGGCTCGGTATGGCTACACCTTC
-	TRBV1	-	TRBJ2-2	CTSSPKSERGVRLGELFF	TGCACCAGCAGCCCCAAGTCCGAGCGGGGGGTCCGTTTAGGGGAGCTGTTTTTT
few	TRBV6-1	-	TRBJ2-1	CASTLGRGYNEQFF	TGTGCCAGCACCCTAGGGAGGGGGTACAATGAGCAGTTCTTC
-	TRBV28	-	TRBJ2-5	CASTSGASNERTQYF	TGTGCCAGCACCTCTGGGGCCAGTAATGAGAGGACCCAGTACTTC
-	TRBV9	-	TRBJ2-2	CASSVNAGELFF	TGTGCCAGCAGCGTAAACGCCGGGGAGCTGTTTTTT
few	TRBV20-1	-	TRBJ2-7	CSAPQRTEAEQYF	TGCAGTGCCCCGCAGAGGACAGAAGCCGAGCAGTACTTC